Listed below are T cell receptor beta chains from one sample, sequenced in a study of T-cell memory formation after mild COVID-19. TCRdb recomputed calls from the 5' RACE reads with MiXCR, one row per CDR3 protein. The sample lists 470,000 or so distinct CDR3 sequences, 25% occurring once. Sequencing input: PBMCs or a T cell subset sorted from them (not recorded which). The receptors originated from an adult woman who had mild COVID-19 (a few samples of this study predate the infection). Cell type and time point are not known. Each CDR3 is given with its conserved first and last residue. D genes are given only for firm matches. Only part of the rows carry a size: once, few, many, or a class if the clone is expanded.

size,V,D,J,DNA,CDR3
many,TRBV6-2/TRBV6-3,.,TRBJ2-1,TGTGCCAGCAGGGGGGGTATCGGAGGGGAGGCAGGCGAGGAGCAGTTCTTC,CASRGGIGGEAGEEQFF
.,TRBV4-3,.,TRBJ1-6,TGCGCCAGCAGCCAAGATAAGTTGGGATCTTATAATTCACCCCTCCACTTT,CASSQDKLGSYNSPLHF
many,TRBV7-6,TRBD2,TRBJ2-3,TGTGCCAGCAGCCGGCGGGGGGCAGATACGCAGTATTTT,CASSRRGADTQYF
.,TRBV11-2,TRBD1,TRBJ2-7,TGTGCCAGCAGGGGACAGGGGTCTCACATTTCCTACGAGCAGTACTTC,CASRGQGSHISYEQYF
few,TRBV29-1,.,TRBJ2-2,TGCAGCGTTGAAGTTGCGGGAAAGATCGGGGAGCTGTTTTTT,CSVEVAGKIGELFF
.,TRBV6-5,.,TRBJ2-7,TGTGCCAGCAGTTACCAAAGTCCAGGGGCCTACGAGCAGTACTTC,CASSYQSPGAYEQYF
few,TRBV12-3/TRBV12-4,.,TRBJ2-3,TGTGCCAGCAGTTCATCAGCGGGCACTGATACGCAGTATTTT,CASSSSAGTDTQYF
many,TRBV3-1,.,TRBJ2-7,TGTGCCAGCAGCCCGAGTTTCTCGCCTACCTACGAGCAGTACTTC,CASSPSFSPTYEQYF
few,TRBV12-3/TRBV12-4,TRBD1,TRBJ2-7,TGTGCCAGCAGTCCCGACAGGGACGAGCAGTACTTC,CASSPDRDEQYF
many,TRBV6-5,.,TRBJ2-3,TGTGCCAGCAGTTACCTAAAAGACACAGATACGCAGTATTTT,CASSYLKDTDTQYF
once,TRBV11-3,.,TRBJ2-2,TGTGCCAGCAGCTTAGACAGGATAAACACCGGGGAGCTGTTTTTT,CASSLDRINTGELFF